The clone carrying this T cell receptor (beta chain) has ten or more counts. The data derive from a study of T cells in Graves' hyperthyroidism and ophthalmopathy. CDR3 length: 12 residues. The V end lost 6 bases, the J end lost 5 bases, and 8 bases lay between the germline ends. CDR1 is SNHLY, CDR2 FYNNEI, per germline. RNA transcripts gave rise to amplified TCR beta CDR3 regions. Initially, a first-round RT-PCR of the TCR CDR3 employed the HTBI primer set. Via MiXCR, TCRdb re-called the multiplex PCR reads, giving one row per CDR3 protein. The repertoire holds a few hundred thousand distinct CDR3 sequences, with 20% to 25% as singletons.

The chain employs TRBV2 and TRBJ1-5; D is possibly TRBD1 (6 bases). The sample consisted of blood. This TCR derives from a man aged 45-65 years with Graves' hyperthyroidism. The CDR3: CASSAGDQPQHF. CDR3 nucleotides: TGTGCCAGCAGCGCAGGGGATCAGCCCCAGCATTTT.